The subject of this entry is one TCR beta chain. Antigen unknown. The data derive from a study of a mutant IDH1 vaccine in newly diagnosed glioma. Specified time point: week 35, safety follow-up. Each dose of the vaccine consisted of 300 ug of mutant IDH1 20-mer peptide, with topical imiquimod. Across weeks 1, 3, 5, 7, 11, 15, 19 and 23, patients received a vaccination each time, eight in all. Each of the donors came in with new WHO grade 3 or 4 astrocytomas that were IDH1-mutant and ATRX-lost. Assay: immunoSEQ multiplex PCR; the TCRdb copy retains only in-frame clones and omits some. The sample yields some 42,000 clones, approximately 80% seen once. The CDR3 extends over 16 amino acids. Germline loops: CDR1 MNHEY, CDR2 SMNVEV (reference sequence). V was pared by 6 bases and J by 6 bases, with 23 bases between.

The chain joins TRBV27 to TRBJ1-1; D perhaps matches TRBD1 (6 bases). Material: PBMCs, obtained from a glioma patient whose treatment included an IDH1 peptide vaccine. The source of this sequence is a woman aged 50 to 60 with glioma. CDR3 coding DNA: TGTGCCAGCAGCACCTTCTTTCGGGACACCAACCCTGAAGCTTTCTTT. Translation: CASSTFFRDTNPEAFF.